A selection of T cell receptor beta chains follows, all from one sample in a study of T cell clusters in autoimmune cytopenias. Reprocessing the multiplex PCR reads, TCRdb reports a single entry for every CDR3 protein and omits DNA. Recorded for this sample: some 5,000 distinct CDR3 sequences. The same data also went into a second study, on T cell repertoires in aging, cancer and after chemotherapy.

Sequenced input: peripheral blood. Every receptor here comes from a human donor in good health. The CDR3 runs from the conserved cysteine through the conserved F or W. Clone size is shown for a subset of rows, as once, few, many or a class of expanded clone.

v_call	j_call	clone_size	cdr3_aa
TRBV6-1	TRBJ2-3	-	CASSLYPYSGGPTDTQYF
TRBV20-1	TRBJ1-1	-	CSASHGMTGDTEAFF
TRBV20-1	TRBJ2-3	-	CSASPNFAGGTDTQYF
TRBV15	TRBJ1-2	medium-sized	CATSQDRGVQGYTF
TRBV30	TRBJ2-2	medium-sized	CAWSRTGELFF
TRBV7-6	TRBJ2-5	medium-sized	CASSRWTGGAGETQYF
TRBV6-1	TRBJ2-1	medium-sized	CASSSTAWNEQFF
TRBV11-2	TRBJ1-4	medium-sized	CAVQGTVEKLFF
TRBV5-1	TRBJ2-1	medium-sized	CARSYENSSKSYNEQFF
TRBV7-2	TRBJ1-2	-	CASSLAGGAGYGYTF
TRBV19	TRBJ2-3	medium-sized	CATRLAGETDTQYF
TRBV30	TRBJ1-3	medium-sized	CAWGNRFPGNTIYF
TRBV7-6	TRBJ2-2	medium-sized	CASSRTGANTGELFF
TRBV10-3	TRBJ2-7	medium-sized	CAIRGRLSYEQYF
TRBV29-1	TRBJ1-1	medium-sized	CSVIQGIAEAFF
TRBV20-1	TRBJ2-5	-	CSALIQQGVHQETQYF
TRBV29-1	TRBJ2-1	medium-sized	CSVEDRAGGSYNEQFF
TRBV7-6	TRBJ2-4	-	CASSANLDQTQYF
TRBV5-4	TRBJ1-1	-	CASSSDGHVATEAFF
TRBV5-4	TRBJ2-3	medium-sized	CASSLGEDTQYF
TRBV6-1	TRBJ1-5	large	CASSDNQPQHF
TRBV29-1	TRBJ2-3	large	CSVEALAGVLDTQYF
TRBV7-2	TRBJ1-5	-	CASSLNRGREPQHF
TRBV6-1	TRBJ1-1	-	CASSEAFNSLTEAFF
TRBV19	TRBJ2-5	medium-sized	CASSILGSKETQYF
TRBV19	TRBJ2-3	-	CASIKRGGGLSTDTQYF
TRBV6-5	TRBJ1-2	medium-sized	CASSSQPNYGYTF
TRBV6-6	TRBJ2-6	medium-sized	CASRTGTSGGFSGANVLTF
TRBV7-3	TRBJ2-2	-	CASSLTRLAGARTGELFF
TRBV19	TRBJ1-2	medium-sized	CAILDPGFRGYTF
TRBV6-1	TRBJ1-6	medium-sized	CASSDYRGGNSPLHF
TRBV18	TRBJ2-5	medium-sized	CASSPGQGVETQYF
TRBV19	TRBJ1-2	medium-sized	CASSEDRGAYGYTF
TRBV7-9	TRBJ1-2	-	CASSQVLTPANYGYTF
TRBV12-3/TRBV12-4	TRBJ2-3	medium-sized	CASTTGTSASTQYF
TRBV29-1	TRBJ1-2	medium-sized	CSVEATLNYGYTF
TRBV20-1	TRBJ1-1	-	CRPGQMNTEAFF
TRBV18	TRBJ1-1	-	CASSGDRNTEAFF
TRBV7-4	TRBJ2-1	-	CASSLETWTGQNEQFF
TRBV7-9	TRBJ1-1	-	CASSPWGLGKDTEAFF
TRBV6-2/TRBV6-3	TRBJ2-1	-	CASSYSTATSGGFYNEQFF
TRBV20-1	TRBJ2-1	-	CSATLGGGAWNEQFF
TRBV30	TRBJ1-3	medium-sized	CAWSRLAGTGNTIYF
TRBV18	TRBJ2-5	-	CASSVRDRVWRETQYF
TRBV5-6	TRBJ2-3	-	CASSPGGEGTDTQYF
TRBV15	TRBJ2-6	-	CATSRQSGQVTYSGANVLTF
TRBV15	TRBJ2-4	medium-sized	CATSRDIDIQYF